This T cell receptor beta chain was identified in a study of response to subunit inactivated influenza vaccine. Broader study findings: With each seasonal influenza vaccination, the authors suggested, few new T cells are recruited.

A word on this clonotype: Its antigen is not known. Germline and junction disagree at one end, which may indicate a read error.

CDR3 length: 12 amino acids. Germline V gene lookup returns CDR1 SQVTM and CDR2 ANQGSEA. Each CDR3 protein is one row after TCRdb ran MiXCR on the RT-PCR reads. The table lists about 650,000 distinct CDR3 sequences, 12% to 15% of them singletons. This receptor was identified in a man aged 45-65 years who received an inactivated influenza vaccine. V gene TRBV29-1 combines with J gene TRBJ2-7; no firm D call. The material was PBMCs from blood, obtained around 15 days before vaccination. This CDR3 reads CSVGGPNYEQDF. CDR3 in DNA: TGCAGCGTTGGAGGCCCAAACTACGAGCAGGACTTC.